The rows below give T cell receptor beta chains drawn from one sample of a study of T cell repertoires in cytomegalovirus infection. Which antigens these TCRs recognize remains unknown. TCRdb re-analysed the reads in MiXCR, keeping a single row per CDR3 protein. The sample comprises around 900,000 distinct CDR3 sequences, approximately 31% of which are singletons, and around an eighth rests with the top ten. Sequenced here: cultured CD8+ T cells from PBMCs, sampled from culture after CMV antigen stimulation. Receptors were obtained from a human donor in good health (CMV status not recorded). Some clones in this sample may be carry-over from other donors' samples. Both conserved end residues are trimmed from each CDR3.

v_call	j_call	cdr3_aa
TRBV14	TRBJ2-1	ASSLRDYYNEQF
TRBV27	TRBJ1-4	ASSFAGGARGNEKLF
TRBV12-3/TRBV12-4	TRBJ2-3	ASSSSGTRLYTQY
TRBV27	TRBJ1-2	ASRPAGANYGYT
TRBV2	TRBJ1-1	AAGRTNTEAF
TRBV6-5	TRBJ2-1	ASSYGLGSSYNEQF
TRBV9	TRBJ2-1	ASSVVGVSEQF
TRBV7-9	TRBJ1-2	ASSPPDDYGYT
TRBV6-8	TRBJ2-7	ASSYSPGTAYDYYEQY
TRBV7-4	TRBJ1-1	ASIDPWANEAF
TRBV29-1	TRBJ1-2	SVPRIEGSYGYT
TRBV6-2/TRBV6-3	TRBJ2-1	ASSWSIYNEQF
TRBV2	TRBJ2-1	ASSDRGRIQDEQF
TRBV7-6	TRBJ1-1	ASSPRQGAYTEAF
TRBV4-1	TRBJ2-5	ASSQVPQGGETQY
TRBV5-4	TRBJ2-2	ASSEDPGNTGELF
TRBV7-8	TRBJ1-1	ASSLAGTPEAF
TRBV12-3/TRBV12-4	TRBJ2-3	ASNLGTADTQY
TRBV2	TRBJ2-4	ASQSEAKNIQY
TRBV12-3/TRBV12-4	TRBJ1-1	ASSYTILGRAEAF
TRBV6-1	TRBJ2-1	ASSVTGWGHEQF
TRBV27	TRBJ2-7	ASSLTGQAYEQY
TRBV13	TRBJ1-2	ASSYRGESYGYT
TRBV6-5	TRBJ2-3	ASSLQAAGGLDTQY
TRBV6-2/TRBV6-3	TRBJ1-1	ASSYMGARQVEAF
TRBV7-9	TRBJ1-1	ASSLGGSGPWNTEAF
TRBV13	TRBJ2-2	ASSPPTGTLSTGELF
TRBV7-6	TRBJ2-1	ASSSDYGRGEQF
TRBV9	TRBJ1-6	ASSVYQHNSPLH
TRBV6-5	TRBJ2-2	ATSKRTSGTGELF
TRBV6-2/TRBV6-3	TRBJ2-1	ASSPTSAQFNEQF
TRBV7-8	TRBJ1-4	ASSLEVVRGNEKLF
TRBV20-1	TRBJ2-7	SANRDWDYEQY
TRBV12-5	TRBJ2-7	ASGFHRVDFYEQY
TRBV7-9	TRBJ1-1	ASSLGSLEAF
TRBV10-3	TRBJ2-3	ATGQESTDTQY
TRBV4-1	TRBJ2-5	ASSQKIGGGPYQETQY
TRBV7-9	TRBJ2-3	ASSLGGQGGSHTQY
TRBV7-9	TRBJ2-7	ASSLGGLQGYEQY
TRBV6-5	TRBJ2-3	ASSYMGGTDTQY